This TCR beta chain derives from a study of blood T cell repertoires in COVID-19. Overall study context: Samples representing acute and convalescent COVID-19 were sourced from the United States, Italy and Spain. In each case, the material was cDNA or gDNA derived from T cells, B-cell-depleted T cells, or PBMCs.

This CDR3 is built from 14 residues. Trimming took 8 bases from V and 1 from J; bases not matched to a gene: 5. Germline V gene lookup returns CDR1 MRHNA and CDR2 SNTAGT. While infection was still active, Seattle patients were enrolled and then followed longitudinally. Measured with immunoSEQ multiplex PCR; TCRdb has only the in-frame clones, and not every one. The table has about 300,000 clones, approximately 90% seen once. This TCR was recovered from a woman between 45 and 60 years old with COVID-19, enrolled during active disease. The chain carries TRBV6-4 and TRBJ2-3; 8 bases line up with TRBD2. Sequencing used peripheral blood. The CDR3 sequence: CASSQTSGTDTQYF. The CDR3, as DNA: TGTGCCAGCTCCCAGACTAGCGGCACAGATACGCAGTATTTT.